Detailed here is one T cell receptor (beta chain). The assay was immunoSEQ multiplex PCR, and TCRdb's table has in-frame clones only and misses some. Seen here are over 150,000 clones, 70% to 90% observed once, and the top ten hold about 9.6%. This sample was included in a study of blood T cell repertoires in COVID-19. V was trimmed by 3 bases and J by 8 bases, leaving 16 bases between them. CDR3 length: 14 residues. The V gene's germline CDR1 is SEHNR and CDR2 FQNEAQ (reference sequence). Source material: peripheral blood. The chain employs TRBV7-9 and TRBJ1-1; D may be TRBD1 (5 bases). The receptor's source is a man aged 50 or older with active or convalescent COVID-19. The DNA for the CDR3 is TGTGCCAGCAGCTTGGAGGGGCTCAATATAGAAGCTTTCTTT. Translation gives CASSLEGLNIEAFF.